One and the same sample provided the 31 T cell receptor beta chains below, sequenced in a study of beta chain features in type 1 diabetes. Study results and limitations: Moderately but significantly shorter TCRB CDR3s were found in Type 1 diabetes patients in all four CD4+ subsets.

Their recognized antigens are unknown. Reverse transcribing all isolated RNA meant expressed TCRB transcripts were sequenced. TCRdb's table, derived via immunoSEQ multiplex PCR, lists solely in-frame clones and lacks some. The sample includes approximately 250,000 clones, approximately 11% seen only once; the top ten take about 0.018%. The sequenced material came from naive CD4+ T cells from blood. The receptors originated from a man between 25 and 39 years old with type 1 diabetes.

The chain couples TRBV18 to TRBJ2-5, with 7 bases identical to TRBD1. The CDR3 covers 16 residues. Germline V CDR1 and CDR2: KGHSH, LQKENI. After removal of 0 bases from V and 5 bases from J, the junction contained 9 bases not matched to a gene. The CDR3 region has the DNA TGTGCCAGCTCACCACCCCGTGGCGACAGGGCGGAGACCCAGTACTTC. It yields the protein CASSPPRGDRAETQYF.

This chain joins TRBV4-1 and TRBJ2-5, with TRBD1 matching 7 bases. Per the germline V gene, CDR1 is MGHRA and CDR2 is YSYEKL. CDR3 length: 16 amino acids. V was pared by 3 bases and J by 7 bases, with 14 bases of the junction left unmatched. DNA of the CDR3: TGCGCCAGCAGCCACGGGACAGCCTCCTTGGTTGGGACCCAGTACTTC. It translates to CASSHGTASLVGTQYF.

This clone was counted only a few times. The V and J genes are TRBV29-1 and TRBJ2-3; D ambiguous. This CDR3 spans 12 amino acids. Looked up from germline, CDR1 is SQVTM and CDR2 is ANQGSEA. Trimming took off 3 bases at V and 5 bases at J, with 9 bases between the two ends. As DNA, the CDR3 is TGCAGCGTTGATGGTCCGGGAGATACGCAGTATTTT. It yields the protein CSVDGPGDTQYF.

This rearrangement joins TRBV15 to TRBJ2-2, with D unclear. Germline CDR1 reads LNHNV; CDR2 reads YYDKDF (reference sequence). CDR3 length equals 15 residues. V lost 0 bases and J 9 bases, leaving 14 bases between the germline ends. This chain's CDR3 is CATSRDKGATRELFF. The DNA of the CDR3 is TGTGCCACCAGCAGAGATAAAGGAGCTACGCGGGAGCTGTTTTTT.

The gene calls are TRBV6-1 and TRBJ1-1; maybe TRBD1 (6 bases). Per germline, CDR1 MNHNS and CDR2 SASEGT. V lost 6 bases and J 4 bases, leaving 15 bases between the germline ends. The CDR3 extends over 14 amino acids. CDR3: CASRPYREGTEAFF. Here the CDR3 DNA reads TGTGCCAGCAGACCATACAGGGAGGGCACTGAAGCTTTCTTT.

This clone turned up a few times. CDR3 in amino acids: CASSGAGFIYEQYF. CDR3 bases: TGTGCCAGCAGTGGAGCGGGTTTTATCTACGAGCAGTACTTC. This chain connects TRBV11-1 to TRBJ2-7; perhaps TRBD2 as D (6 bases). The CDR3 length is 14 residues. The germline CDR1 and CDR2 sequences are SGHAT and FQDESV (reference sequence). Trimming took off 6 bases at V and 3 bases at J, with 15 bases between the two ends.

The chain combines TRBV6-5 with TRBJ1-1; weak D call: TRBD1 (5 bases). The CDR3 length is 11 residues. Deletions cut 7 bases from V and 11 bases from J, with 14 bases between. Germline CDR1 MNHEY, CDR2 SVGAGI. The CDR3 sequence is CASMGPQRAFF. DNA of the CDR3: TGTGCCAGCATGGGGCCACAGAGGGCTTTCTTT.

The V gene is TRBV12-5, the J gene TRBJ1-1; D is unclear. CDR3 length: 13 residues. The V and J ends lost 6 bases and 1 base respectively, with 9 bases between them. The germline V gene has CDR1 LGHNT and CDR2 FRNRAP. The CDR3 region is CASGIHENTEAFF. CDR3 bases: TGTGCTAGTGGCATACACGAGAACACTGAAGCTTTCTTT.

This clone came up a few times. V usage is TRBV18 and J usage is TRBJ2-1; D perhaps matches TRBD1 (6 bases). This CDR3 region has 13 residues. Germline V gene lookup returns CDR1 KGHSH and CDR2 LQKENI. Deletions cut 7 bases from V and 5 bases from J, with 12 bases between. The CDR3 region is CASLSDRNNEQFF. Written as DNA, the CDR3 is TGTGCCAGCTTATCGGACAGAAACAATGAGCAGTTCTTC.

This clone showed up just a few times. CDR3 nucleotides: TGTGCCAGCAGCTTGGGTATTAGCGATGAGCAGTTCTTC. Its protein is CASSLGISDEQFF. The chain uses TRBV5-4 and TRBJ2-1; D might be TRBD2 (5 bases). This CDR3 contains 13 residues. V lost 0 bases and J lost 8, with 9 bases in between. Germline V CDR1 and CDR2: SGHNT, YYREEE (reference sequence).

This clone was detected a few times. This sequence joins TRBV4-2 and TRBJ2-3, with TRBD2 matching 10 bases. CDR3 length: 15 residues. CDR1 and CDR2 (germline): LGHNA, YNFKEQ. V shed 2 bases and J 5 bases; nucleotides not matched to a gene: 4. As DNA, the CDR3 is TGTGCCAGCAGCCAACGACTAGCGGGTGGAGATACGCAGTATTTT. Amino acid sequence: CASSQRLAGGDTQYF.

This clone was found a few times. V and J are TRBV4-1 and TRBJ2-1; 7 positions agree with TRBD1. The CDR3 sequence is 15 residues long. The V segment lost 6 bases and the J segment 6 bases; nucleotides outside the gene matches: 11. The V gene's germline CDR1 is MGHRA and CDR2 YSYEKL. The DNA of the CDR3 is TGCGCCAGCAGTCCCCGACAGGGAGAGGGCAATGAGCAGTTCTTC. The encoded protein is CASSPRQGEGNEQFF.

The chain joins TRBV5-4 to TRBJ1-2, with 7 positions matching TRBD1. Trimming took 4 bases from V and 2 from J; bases not matched to a gene: 5. Looked up from germline, CDR1 is SGHNT and CDR2 is YYREEE (reference sequence). This CDR3 region has 14 residues. CDR3 residues: CASSQTGRNYGYTF. The CDR3 DNA is TGTGCCAGCAGCCAGACAGGGAGAAACTATGGCTACACCTTC.

The chain has TRBV2 and TRBJ2-1; weak D call: TRBD1 (6 bases). Germline V gives CDR1 SNHLY, CDR2 FYNNEI. Trimming removed 10 bases from V and 15 bases from J, with 19 bases in between. The CDR3 consists of 11 residues. In DNA, the CDR3 is TGTGCCACCCACCGAACAGGGTCACTGTTCTTC. This codes for CATHRTGSLFF.

The chain links TRBV12-5 to TRBJ1-2; D might be TRBD1 (6 bases). Germline V CDR1 and CDR2: LGHNT, FRNRAP. Between the trimmed V and J ends, which lost 5 bases and 8 bases, there was a span of 12 bases. This CDR3 comprises 12 residues. The CDR3 here is CASGLTGTGYTF. CDR3 in DNA: TGTGCTAGTGGTCTCACAGGGACCGGCTACACCTTC.

This clone was seen a few times. The rearrangement joins TRBV4-1 to TRBJ2-1; 8 nucleotides agree with TRBD2. V lost 0 bases and J lost 9; bases outside the gene matches: 4. Germline V gene sequence: CDR1 MGHRA, CDR2 YSYEKL. This CDR3 has 14 residues. Here the CDR3 reads CASSQDWAGGEQFF. CDR3 sequence (DNA): TGCGCCAGCAGCCAAGATTGGGCGGGGGGTGAGCAGTTCTTC.

In this sample, this clone turned up a few times. The chain joins TRBV5-4 to TRBJ2-3, with 13 bases lining up with TRBD2. The V segment lost 4 bases and the J segment 3 bases; nucleotides outside the gene matches: 11. CDR1 and CDR2 (germline): SGHNT, YYREEE (reference sequence). The CDR3 covers 18 residues. The CDR3: CASSPTSGGAVGTDTQYF. In DNA form, the CDR3 reads TGTGCCAGCAGCCCTACTAGCGGGGGGGCTGTGGGGACAGATACGCAGTATTTT.

The chain recombines TRBV15 with TRBJ2-5, with D possibly matching TRBD1 (6 bases). The V gene's germline CDR1 is LNHNV and CDR2 YYDKDF (reference sequence). This CDR3 is built from 17 residues. V lost 5 bases to trimming and J lost 0 bases, with 19 bases between them. DNA for the CDR3: TGTGCCACCAGCCCCCAATCGGGACAAAATTACCAAGAGACCCAGTACTTC. It codes for CATSPQSGQNYQETQYF. Based on the CDR3 plus reference TRBV15 and TRBJ2-5, the full variable domain is DAMVIQNPRYQVTQFGKPVTLSCSQTLNHNVMYWYQQKSSQAPKLLFHYYDKDFNNEADTPDNFQSRRPNTSFCFLDIRSPGLGDTAMYLCATSPQSGQNYQETQYFGPGTRLLVL.

V and J are TRBV28 and TRBJ1-5; D remains ambiguous. Per the germline V gene, CDR1 is MDHEN and CDR2 is SYDVKM. Trimming shortened V by 5 bases and J by 2 bases, and 16 bases separated the two germline ends. CDR3 size: 16 residues. The DNA of the CDR3 is TGTGCCAGCAGTCCTGGACGGACGGAGGGCAATCAGCCCCAGCATTTT. As protein: CASSPGRTEGNQPQHF.

This clone was seen only a few times. This chain uses TRBV4-2 with TRBJ2-7, with D maybe TRBD2 (6 bases). This CDR3 region has 19 residues. The ends were cut back, 2 bases at V and 2 bases at J, with 25 bases in the middle. The germline V gene encodes CDR1 LGHNA and CDR2 YNFKEQ. The CDR3 loop reads CASSQQSPIGASETYEQYF. As DNA, the CDR3 is TGTGCCAGCAGCCAACAATCCCCTATTGGGGCTAGCGAGACCTACGAGCAGTACTTC.

The chain uses TRBV18 and TRBJ1-1, with D unclear. CDR1 is KGHSH and CDR2 is LQKENI in the germline V gene. This CDR3 region has 13 residues. Trimming took off 5 bases at V and 3 bases at J, with 10 bases between the two ends. The CDR3 coding sequence is TGTGCCAGCTCAGCAGCGGGTTACACTGAAGCTTTCTTT. It is translated as CASSAAGYTEAFF.

This clone showed up just a few times. The rearrangement joins TRBV5-4 to TRBJ2-2; a possible D gene is TRBD1 (5 bases). This CDR3 comprises 15 residues. Trimming removed 0 bases at V and 7 bases at J, with 13 bases between. The germline V gene has CDR1 SGHNT and CDR2 YYREEE (reference sequence). The DNA of the CDR3 is TGTGCCAGCAGCTTGGACCGGATAGGGGTCGGGGAGCTGTTTTTT. Translated, it gives CASSLDRIGVGELFF. Full variable domain (outside the CDR3, taken from reference TRBV5-4 and TRBJ2-2): ETGVTQSPTHLIKTRGQQVTLRCSSQSGHNTVSWYQQALGQGPQFIFQYYREEENGRGNFPPRFSGLQFPNYSSELNVNALELDDSALYLCASSLDRIGVGELFFGEGSRLTVL.

In its sample, this clone was seen a few times. This sequence joins TRBV6-6 and TRBJ1-1; TRBD1 agrees at 7 bases. V shed 7 bases and J 5 bases; nucleotides not matched to a gene: 10. From germline, CDR1 is MNHNY and CDR2 SVGAGI (reference sequence). The CDR3 contains 14 residues. The CDR3: CASTLQGRRTEAFF. For the CDR3, the DNA is TGTGCCAGCACCTTACAGGGGAGGCGGACTGAAGCTTTCTTT.

This clone was detected a few times. The sample has other DNA sequences that encode this CDR3 too. The chain has TRBV5-1 and TRBJ2-5, with D unresolved. CDR1 and CDR2 (germline): SGHRS, YFSETQ. This CDR3 comprises 13 residues. V shed 0 bases and J shed 2 bases, with 5 bases lying between them. The CDR3 sequence is CASSLGSQETQYF. DNA of the CDR3: TGCGCCAGCAGCTTGGGGAGTCAAGAGACCCAGTACTTC.

This clone has just a few counts. V is TRBV12-5 and J is TRBJ1-5; D unresolved. The CDR3 is 14 residues long. The V end lost 5 bases, the J end lost 1 base, and 9 bases lay between the germline ends. The V gene's germline CDR1 is LGHNT and CDR2 FRNRAP. CDR3 sequence (DNA): TGTGCTAGTGGTCCGACTTCAAGCAATCAGCCCCAGCATTTT. Amino acids: CASGPTSSNQPQHF.

The gene calls are TRBV4-1 and TRBJ2-5, with 10 bases that match TRBD1. The CDR3 is made up of 15 amino acids. V gave up 4 bases and J gave up 5 bases; unmatched junction bases: 7. Germline V lookup: CDR1 MGHRA, CDR2 YSYEKL. Here the CDR3 DNA reads TGCGCCAGCAGCCCACCCGACAGGGGGCGCGAGACCCAGTACTTC. Translated, it gives CASSPPDRGRETQYF.

In this sample, this clone turned up a few times. Its ends do not fully match the called genes, so a read error is possible. The rearrangement joins TRBV4-3 to TRBJ2-2; tentatively, D is TRBD1 (5 bases). Germline CDR1 and CDR2: LGHNA and YSLEER. The CDR3 sequence is 17 residues long. CDR3 nucleotide sequence: TGCGCCAGCAGTCAAGTAACAGACAGCTTACGGATAGGGGAGCTGTTTTTT. It specifies CASSQVTDSLRIGELFF.

This clone was counted only a few times. The gene calls are TRBV4-2 and TRBJ2-2; D gene unclear. Trimming left V 4 bases short and J 1 base short, with 13 bases between. Germline CDR1 LGHNA, CDR2 YNFKEQ. This CDR3 is built from 16 residues. In nucleotides, the CDR3 is TGTGCCAGCAGCCCCCCGGGTGGCTTGAACACCGGGGAGCTGTTTTTT. Translated: CASSPPGGLNTGELFF.

This rearrangement joins TRBV28 to TRBJ2-1, with D perhaps TRBD2 (6 bases). V was pared by 7 bases and J by 13 bases, with 20 bases between. The CDR3 contains 13 residues. CDR1 MDHEN and CDR2 SYDVKM come from the germline V gene. The CDR3 DNA sequence: TGTGCCAGCACCCCGGGTCGGGACTTACCCCAGTTCTTC. Translated, it gives CASTPGRDLPQFF. Combining the CDR3 with reference TRBV28 and TRBJ2-1 gives the whole variable domain DVKVTQSSRYLVKRTGEKVFLECVQDMDHENMFWYRQDPGLGLRLIYFSYDVKMKEKGDIPEGYSVSREKKERFSLILESASTNQTSMYLCASTPGRDLPQFFGPGTRLTVL.

The J gene is TRBJ1-3, the V gene TRBV7-2; TRBD1 aligns across 7 bases. The V segment lost 0 bases and the J segment 4 bases; nucleotides outside the gene matches: 3. CDR1 is SGHTA and CDR2 is FQGNSA in the germline V gene. The CDR3 extends over 15 amino acids. The CDR3 is CASSLATGLGNTIYF. As DNA, the CDR3 is TGTGCCAGCAGCTTAGCGACAGGGCTAGGAAACACCATATATTTT. Looking up the rest from reference TRBV7-2 and TRBJ1-3 gives the full variable domain: GAGVSQSPSNKVTEKGKDVELRCDPISGHTALYWYRQSLGQGLEFLIYFQGNSAPDKSGLPSDRFSAERTGGSVSTLTIQRTQQEDSAVYLCASSLATGLGNTIYFGEGSWLTVV.

This chain joins TRBV14 and TRBJ1-4; TRBD1 is a possible D gene (5 bases). V was trimmed by 2 bases and J by 6 bases, leaving 16 bases between them. CDR1 is SGHDN, CDR2 FVKESK, per germline. This CDR3 contains 16 residues. CDR3 residues: CASSQSGGAGYEKLFF. The CDR3 DNA reads as TGTGCCAGCAGCCAATCTGGAGGGGCCGGTTATGAAAAACTGTTTTTT. The full variable domain, in which reference TRBV14 and TRBJ1-4 provide the parts outside the CDR3, is EAGVTQFPSHSVIEKGQTVTLRCDPISGHDNLYWYRRVMGKEIKFLLHFVKESKQDESGMPNNRFLAERTGGTYSTLKVQPAELEDSGVYFCASSQSGGAGYEKLFFGSGTQLSVL.